This paragraph reports one TCR beta chain. Its specificity is unknown. Sequenced by immunoSEQ multiplex PCR; TCRdb stores in-frame clones only, minus some. The sample records 26,000 or so clones, approximately 72% being singletons. This specimen belongs to a study of vaccination effects on CD4 cells after COVID-19. With the ViraFEST assay, the study expanded antigen-specific CD4+ T cells using viral peptide pools, then sequenced them. CD4+ T cells were isolated after less than 13 days of culture. Vaccinated participants had no history of SARS-CoV-2 infection and tested negative for nucleocapsid antibodies. The V and J ends lost 4 bases and 6 bases respectively, with 14 bases between them. The V gene's germline CDR1 is KGHDR and CDR2 SFDVKD. This CDR3 is 15 amino acids long.

The J gene is TRBJ2-2, the V gene TRBV24-1; D is possibly TRBD2 (6 bases). The sample consisted of CD4+ T cells from PBMCs cultured with SARS-CoV-2 spike peptides, taken before COVID-19 vaccination. The clonotype originates from a human donor who received a COVID-19 vaccine. Here the CDR3 reads CATSESGVGAGELFF. CDR3 DNA sequence: TGTGCCACCAGTGAATCGGGGGTAGGGGCCGGGGAGCTGTTTTTT.